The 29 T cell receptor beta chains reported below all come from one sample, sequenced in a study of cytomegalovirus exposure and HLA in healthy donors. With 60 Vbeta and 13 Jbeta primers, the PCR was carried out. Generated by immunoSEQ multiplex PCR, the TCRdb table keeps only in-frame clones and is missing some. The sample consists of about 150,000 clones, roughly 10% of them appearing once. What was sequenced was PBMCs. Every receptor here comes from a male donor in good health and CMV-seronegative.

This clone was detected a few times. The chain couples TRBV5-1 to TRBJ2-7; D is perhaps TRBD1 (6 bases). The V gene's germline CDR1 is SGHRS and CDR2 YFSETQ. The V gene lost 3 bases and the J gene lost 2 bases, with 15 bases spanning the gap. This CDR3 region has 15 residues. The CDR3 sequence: CASSYKQGTPYEQYF. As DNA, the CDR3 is TGCGCCAGCAGCTACAAGCAGGGGACCCCCTACGAGCAGTACTTC.

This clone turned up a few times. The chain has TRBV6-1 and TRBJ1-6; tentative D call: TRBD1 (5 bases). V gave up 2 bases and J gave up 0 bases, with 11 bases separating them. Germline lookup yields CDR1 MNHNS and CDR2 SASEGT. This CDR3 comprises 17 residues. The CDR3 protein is CASSETVGASYNSPLHF. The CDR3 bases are TGTGCCAGCAGTGAAACCGTAGGGGCCTCCTATAATTCACCCCTCCACTTT.

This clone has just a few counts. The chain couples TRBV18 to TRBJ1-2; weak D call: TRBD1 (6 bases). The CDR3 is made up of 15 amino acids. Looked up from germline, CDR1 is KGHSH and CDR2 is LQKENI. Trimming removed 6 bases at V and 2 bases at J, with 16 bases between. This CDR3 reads CASSLDRLANYGYTF. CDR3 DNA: TGTGCCAGCTCCCTAGACAGGCTGGCAAACTATGGCTACACCTTC.

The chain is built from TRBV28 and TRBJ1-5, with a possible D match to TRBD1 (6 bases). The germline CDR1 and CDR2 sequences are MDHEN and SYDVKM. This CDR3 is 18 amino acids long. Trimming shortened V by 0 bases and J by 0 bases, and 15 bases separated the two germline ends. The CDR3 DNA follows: TGTGCCAGCAGTTTATGGGGGGTGACAGGTTATAGCAATCAGCCCCAGCATTTT. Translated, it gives CASSLWGVTGYSNQPQHF.

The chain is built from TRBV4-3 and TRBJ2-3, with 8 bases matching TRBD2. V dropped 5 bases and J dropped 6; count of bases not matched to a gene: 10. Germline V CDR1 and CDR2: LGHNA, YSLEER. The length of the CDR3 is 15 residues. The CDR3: CASSAELAAGDTQYF. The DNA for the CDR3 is TGCGCCAGCAGCGCCGAACTAGCGGCGGGGGATACGCAGTATTTT.

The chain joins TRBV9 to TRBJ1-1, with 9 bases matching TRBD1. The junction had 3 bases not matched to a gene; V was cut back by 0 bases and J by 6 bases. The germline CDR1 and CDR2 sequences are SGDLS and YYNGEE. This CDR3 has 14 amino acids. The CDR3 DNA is TGTGCCAGCAGCGTAGGAGACAGGGGGGCTGAAGCTTTCTTT. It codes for CASSVGDRGAEAFF.

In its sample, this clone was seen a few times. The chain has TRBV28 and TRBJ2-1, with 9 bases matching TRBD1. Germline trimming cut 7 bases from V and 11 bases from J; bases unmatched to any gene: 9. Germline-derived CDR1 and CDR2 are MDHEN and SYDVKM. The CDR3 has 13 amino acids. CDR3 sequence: CASMNRGRGQQFF. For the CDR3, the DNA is TGTGCCAGCATGAACAGGGGGCGGGGGCAGCAGTTCTTC. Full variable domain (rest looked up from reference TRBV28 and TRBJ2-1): DVKVTQSSRYLVKRTGEKVFLECVQDMDHENMFWYRQDPGLGLRLIYFSYDVKMKEKGDIPEGYSVSREKKERFSLILESASTNQTSMYLCASMNRGRGQQFFGPGTRLTVL.

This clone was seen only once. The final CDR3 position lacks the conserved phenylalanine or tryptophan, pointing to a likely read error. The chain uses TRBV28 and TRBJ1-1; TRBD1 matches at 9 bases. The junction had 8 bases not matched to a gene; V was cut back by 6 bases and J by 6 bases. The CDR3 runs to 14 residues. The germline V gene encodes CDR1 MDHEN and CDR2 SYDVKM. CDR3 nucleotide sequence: TGTGCCAGCAGCCCGACAGGGGGAATGTCTGAAGCTTTCTTG. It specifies CASSPTGGMSEAFL.

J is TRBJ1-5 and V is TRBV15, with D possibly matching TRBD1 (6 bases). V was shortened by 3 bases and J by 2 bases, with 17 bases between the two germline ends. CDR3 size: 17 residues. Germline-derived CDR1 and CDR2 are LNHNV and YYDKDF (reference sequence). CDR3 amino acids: CATSSLTGIDGNQPQHF. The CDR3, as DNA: TGTGCCACCAGCAGCCTAACAGGGATCGATGGCAATCAGCCCCAGCATTTT. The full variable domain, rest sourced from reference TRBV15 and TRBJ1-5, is DAMVIQNPRYQVTQFGKPVTLSCSQTLNHNVMYWYQQKSSQAPKLLFHYYDKDFNNEADTPDNFQSRRPNTSFCFLDIRSPGLGDTAMYLCATSSLTGIDGNQPQHFGDGTRLSIL.

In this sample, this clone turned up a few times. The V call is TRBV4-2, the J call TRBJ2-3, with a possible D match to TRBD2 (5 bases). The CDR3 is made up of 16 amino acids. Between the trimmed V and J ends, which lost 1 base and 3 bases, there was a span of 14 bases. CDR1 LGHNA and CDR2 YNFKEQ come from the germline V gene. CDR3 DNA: TGTGCCAGCAGCCAAGTGGACGGGAAGGGAACAGATACGCAGTATTTT. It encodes CASSQVDGKGTDTQYF.

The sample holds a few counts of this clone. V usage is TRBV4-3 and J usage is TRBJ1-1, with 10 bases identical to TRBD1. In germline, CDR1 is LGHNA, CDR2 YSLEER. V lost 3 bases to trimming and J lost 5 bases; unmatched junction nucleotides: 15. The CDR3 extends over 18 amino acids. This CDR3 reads CASSHQRDRGLSGTEAFF. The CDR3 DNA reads TGCGCCAGCAGCCACCAGCGTGACAGGGGGCTGTCGGGGACTGAAGCTTTCTTT.

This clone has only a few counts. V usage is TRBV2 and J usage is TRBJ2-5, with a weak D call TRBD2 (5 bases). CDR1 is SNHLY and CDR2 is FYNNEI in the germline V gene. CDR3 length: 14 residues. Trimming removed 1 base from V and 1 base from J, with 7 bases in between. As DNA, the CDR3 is TGTGCCAGCAGTGAAGGCCGGGGCCAAGAGACCCAGTACTTC. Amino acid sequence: CASSEGRGQETQYF. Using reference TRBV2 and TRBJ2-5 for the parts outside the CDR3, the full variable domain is EPEVTQTPSHQVTQMGQEVILRCVPISNHLYFYWYRQILGQKVEFLVSFYNNEISEKSEIFDDQFSVERPDGSNFTLKIRSTKLEDSAMYFCASSEGRGQETQYFGPGTRLLVL.

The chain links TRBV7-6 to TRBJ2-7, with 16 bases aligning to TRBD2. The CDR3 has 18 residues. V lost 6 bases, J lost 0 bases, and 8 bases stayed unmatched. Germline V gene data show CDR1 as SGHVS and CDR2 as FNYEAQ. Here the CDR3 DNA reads TGTGCCAGCAGTTATGGGACTAGCGGGAGGGTAACCTCCTACGAGCAGTACTTC. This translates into CASSYGTSGRVTSYEQYF.

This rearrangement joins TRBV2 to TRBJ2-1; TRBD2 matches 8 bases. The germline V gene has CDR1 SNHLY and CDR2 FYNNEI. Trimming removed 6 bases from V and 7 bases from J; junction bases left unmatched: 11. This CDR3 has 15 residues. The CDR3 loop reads CASRGLAGGVNEQFF. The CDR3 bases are TGTGCCAGCAGAGGGTTGGCGGGAGGCGTGAATGAGCAGTTCTTC.

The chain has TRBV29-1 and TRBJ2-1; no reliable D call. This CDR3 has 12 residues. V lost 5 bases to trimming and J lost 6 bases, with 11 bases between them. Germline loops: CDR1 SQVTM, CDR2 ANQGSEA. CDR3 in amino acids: CSVLDSFNEQFF. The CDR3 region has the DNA TGCAGCGTTCTAGATTCATTCAATGAGCAGTTCTTC.

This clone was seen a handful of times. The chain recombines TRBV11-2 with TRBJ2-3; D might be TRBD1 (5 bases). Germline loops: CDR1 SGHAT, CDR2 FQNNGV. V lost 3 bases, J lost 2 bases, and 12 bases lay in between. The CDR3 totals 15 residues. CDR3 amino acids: CASSFDRLFTDTQYF. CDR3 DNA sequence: TGTGCCAGCAGCTTCGACAGACTTTTCACAGATACGCAGTATTTT.

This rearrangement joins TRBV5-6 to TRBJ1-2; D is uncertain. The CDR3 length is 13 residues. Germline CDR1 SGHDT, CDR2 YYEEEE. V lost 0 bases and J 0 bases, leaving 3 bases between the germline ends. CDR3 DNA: TGTGCCAGCAGCTTGGGAGCTAACTATGGCTACACCTTC. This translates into CASSLGANYGYTF.

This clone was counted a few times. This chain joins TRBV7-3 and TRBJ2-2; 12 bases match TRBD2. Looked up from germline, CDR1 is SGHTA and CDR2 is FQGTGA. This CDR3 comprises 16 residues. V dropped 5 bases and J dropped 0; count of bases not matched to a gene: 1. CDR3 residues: CASSRLAGANTGELFF. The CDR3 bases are TGTGCCAGCAGCCGACTAGCGGGGGCGAACACCGGGGAGCTGTTTTTT.

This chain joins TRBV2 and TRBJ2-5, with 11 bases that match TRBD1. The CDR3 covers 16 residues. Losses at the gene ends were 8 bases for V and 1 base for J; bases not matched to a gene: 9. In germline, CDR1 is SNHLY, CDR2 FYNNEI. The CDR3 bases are TGTGCCAGCCTCCGGGGACAGGGGGGGTTCCAAGAGACCCAGTACTTC. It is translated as CASLRGQGGFQETQYF. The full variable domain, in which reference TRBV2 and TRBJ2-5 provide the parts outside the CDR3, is EPEVTQTPSHQVTQMGQEVILRCVPISNHLYFYWYRQILGQKVEFLVSFYNNEISEKSEIFDDQFSVERPDGSNFTLKIRSTKLEDSAMYFCASLRGQGGFQETQYFGPGTRLLVL.

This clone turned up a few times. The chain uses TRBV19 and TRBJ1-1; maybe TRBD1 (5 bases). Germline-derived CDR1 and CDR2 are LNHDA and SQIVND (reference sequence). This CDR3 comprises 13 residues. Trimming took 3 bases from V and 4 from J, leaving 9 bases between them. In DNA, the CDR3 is TGTGCCAGTAGTATGTCAGGGCTCACTGAAGCTTTCTTT. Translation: CASSMSGLTEAFF.

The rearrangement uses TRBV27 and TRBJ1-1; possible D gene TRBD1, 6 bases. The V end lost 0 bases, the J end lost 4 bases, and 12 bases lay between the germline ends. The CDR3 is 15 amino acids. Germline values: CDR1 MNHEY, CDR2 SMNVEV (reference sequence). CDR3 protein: CASSLSTTGLTEAFF. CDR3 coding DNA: TGTGCCAGCAGTTTATCGACAACAGGGCTCACTGAAGCTTTCTTT.

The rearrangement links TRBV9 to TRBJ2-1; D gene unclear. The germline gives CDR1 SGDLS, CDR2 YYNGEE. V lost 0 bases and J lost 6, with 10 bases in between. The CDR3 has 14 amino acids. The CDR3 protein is CASSVGAPSNEQFF. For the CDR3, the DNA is TGTGCCAGCAGCGTAGGGGCCCCATCCAATGAGCAGTTCTTC.

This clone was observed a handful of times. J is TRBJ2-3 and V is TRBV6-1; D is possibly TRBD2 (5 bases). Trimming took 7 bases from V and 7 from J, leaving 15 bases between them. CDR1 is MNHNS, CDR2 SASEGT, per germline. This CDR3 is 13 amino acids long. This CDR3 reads CASTFEGQNTQYF. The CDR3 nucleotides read TGTGCCAGCACTTTTGAGGGCCAAAATACGCAGTATTTT.

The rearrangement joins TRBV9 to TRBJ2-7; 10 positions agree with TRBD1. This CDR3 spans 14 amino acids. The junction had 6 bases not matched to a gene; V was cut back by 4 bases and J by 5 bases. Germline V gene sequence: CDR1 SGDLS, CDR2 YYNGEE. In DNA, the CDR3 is TGTGCCAGCAGCCCTCGGGACAGGGGCCACGAGCAGTACTTC. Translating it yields CASSPRDRGHEQYF.

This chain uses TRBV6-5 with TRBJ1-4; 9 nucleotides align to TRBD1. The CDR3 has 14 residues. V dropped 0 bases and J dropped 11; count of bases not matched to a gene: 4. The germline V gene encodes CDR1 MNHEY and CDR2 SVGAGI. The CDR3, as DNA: TGTGCCAGCAGTTACTCGGGACAGGGTACGAAACTGTTTTTT. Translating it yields CASSYSGQGTKLFF.

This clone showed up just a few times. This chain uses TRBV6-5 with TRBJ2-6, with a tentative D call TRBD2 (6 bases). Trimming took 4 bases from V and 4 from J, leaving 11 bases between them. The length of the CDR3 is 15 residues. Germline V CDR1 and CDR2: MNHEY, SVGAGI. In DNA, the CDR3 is TGTGCCAGCAGTTTAGTGGGGAGGGGGGCCAACGTCCTGACTTTC. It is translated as CASSLVGRGANVLTF.

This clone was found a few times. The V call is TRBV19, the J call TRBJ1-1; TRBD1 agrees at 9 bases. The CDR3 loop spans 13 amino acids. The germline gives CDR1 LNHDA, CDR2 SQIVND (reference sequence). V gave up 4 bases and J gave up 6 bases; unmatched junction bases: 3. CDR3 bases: TGTGCCAGTAGTAGGAGACAGGGGGCTGAAGCTTTCTTT. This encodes CASSRRQGAEAFF.

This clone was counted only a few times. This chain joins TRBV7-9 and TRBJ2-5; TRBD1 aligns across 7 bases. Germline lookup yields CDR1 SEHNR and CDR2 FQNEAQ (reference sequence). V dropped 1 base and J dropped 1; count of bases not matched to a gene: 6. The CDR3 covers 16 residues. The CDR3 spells CASSLGTRGPQETQYF. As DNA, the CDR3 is TGTGCCAGCAGCTTAGGGACAAGGGGGCCCCAAGAGACCCAGTACTTC.

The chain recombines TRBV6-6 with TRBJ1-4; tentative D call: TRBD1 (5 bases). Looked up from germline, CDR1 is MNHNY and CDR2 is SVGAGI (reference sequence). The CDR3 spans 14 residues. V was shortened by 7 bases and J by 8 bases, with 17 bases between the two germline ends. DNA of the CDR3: TGTGCCAGCAACGGACCGTCGACAGACGAAAAACTGTTTTTT. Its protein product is CASNGPSTDEKLFF.